This T cell receptor (beta chain) was identified in a study of T cells after yellow fever vaccination. The study's findings and limits: The presence of abundant clonotypes contaminating from the bulk population was possible in FACS-sorted repertoires.

V was pared by 5 bases and J by 5 bases, with 7 bases of the junction left unmatched. The length of the CDR3 is 14 residues. Germline V CDR1 and CDR2: DFQATT, SNEGSKA (reference sequence). TCRdb called the 5' RACE reads again in MiXCR, with one record for every CDR3 protein. The data contain about 320,000 distinct CDR3 sequences, around 11% of them singletons. Turning to this clonotype: What it binds is not known.

The starting material was CD4+ T cells sorted from PBMCs, obtained 45 days after the yellow fever booster vaccination. The source is a man younger than 35 who received the YFV17D yellow fever vaccine. This chain connects TRBV20-1 to TRBJ2-3; 10 bases match TRBD2. In DNA, the CDR3 is TGCAGTGCTCTGAGCGGGGGGGCCAAAGATACGCAGTATTTT. It encodes CSALSGGAKDTQYF.